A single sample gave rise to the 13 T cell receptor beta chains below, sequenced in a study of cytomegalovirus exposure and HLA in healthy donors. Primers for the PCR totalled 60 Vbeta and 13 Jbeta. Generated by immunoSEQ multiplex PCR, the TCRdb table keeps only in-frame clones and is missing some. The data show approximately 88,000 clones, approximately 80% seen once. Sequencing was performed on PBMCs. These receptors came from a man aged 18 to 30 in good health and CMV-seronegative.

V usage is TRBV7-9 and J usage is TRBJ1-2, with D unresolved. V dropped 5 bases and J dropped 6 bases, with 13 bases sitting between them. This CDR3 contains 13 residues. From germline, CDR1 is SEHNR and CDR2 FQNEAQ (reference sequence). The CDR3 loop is CASSPGREDGYTF. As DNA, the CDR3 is TGTGCCAGCAGCCCGGGGAGGGAAGATGGCTACACCTTC.

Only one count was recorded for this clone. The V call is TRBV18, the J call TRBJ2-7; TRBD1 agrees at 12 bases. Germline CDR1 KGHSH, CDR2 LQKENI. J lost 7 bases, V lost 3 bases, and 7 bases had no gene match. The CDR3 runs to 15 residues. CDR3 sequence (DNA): TGTGCCAGCTCACCCCGGGACAGGGGGCAAGGGGAGCAGTACTTC. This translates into CASSPRDRGQGEQYF. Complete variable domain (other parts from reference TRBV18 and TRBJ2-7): NAGVMQNPRHLVRRRGQEARLRCSPMKGHSHVYWYRQLPEEGLKFMVYLQKENIIDESGMPKERFSAEFPKEGPSILRIQQVVRGDSAAYFCASSPRDRGQGEQYFGPGTRLTVT.

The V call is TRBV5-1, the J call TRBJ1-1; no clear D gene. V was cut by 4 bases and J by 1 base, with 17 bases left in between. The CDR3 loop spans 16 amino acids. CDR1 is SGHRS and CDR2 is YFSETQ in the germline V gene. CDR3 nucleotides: TGCGCCAGCAGCGCAGGTAGCGTGGCGACGAACACTGAAGCTTTCTTT. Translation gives CASSAGSVATNTEAFF.

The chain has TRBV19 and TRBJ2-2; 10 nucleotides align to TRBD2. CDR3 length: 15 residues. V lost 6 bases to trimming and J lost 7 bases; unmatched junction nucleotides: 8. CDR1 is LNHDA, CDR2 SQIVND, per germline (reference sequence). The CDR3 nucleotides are TGTGCCAGTAGACTAGCGGGGTCCTCGGGCGGGGAGCTGTTTTTT. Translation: CASRLAGSSGGELFF.

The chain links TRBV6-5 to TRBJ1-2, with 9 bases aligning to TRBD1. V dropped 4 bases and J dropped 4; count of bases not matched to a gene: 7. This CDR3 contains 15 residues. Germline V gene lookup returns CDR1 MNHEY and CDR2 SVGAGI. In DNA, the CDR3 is TGTGCCAGCAGTTTACAGGGGGCAGGTGTCTATGGCTACACCTTC. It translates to CASSLQGAGVYGYTF.

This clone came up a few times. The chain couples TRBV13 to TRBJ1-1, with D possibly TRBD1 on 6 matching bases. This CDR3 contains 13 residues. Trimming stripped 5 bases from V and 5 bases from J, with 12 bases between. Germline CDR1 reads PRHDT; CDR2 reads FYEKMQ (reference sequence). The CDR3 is CASSPYRGTEAFF. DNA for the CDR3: TGTGCCAGCAGCCCCTATAGGGGGACTGAAGCTTTCTTT.

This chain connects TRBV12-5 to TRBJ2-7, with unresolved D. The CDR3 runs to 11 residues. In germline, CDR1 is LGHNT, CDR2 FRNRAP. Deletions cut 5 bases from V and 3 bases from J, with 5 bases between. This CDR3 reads CASGLYYEQYF. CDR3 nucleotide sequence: TGTGCTAGTGGTCTTTACTACGAGCAGTACTTC.

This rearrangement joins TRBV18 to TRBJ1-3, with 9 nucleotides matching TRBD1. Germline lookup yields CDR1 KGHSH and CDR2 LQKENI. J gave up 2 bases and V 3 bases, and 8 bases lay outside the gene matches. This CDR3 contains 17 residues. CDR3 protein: CASSPGTGWSTGNTIYF. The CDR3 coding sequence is TGTGCCAGCTCACCCGGGACAGGGTGGAGTACTGGAAACACCATATATTTT.

CDR3 amino acids: CASSSGSPDTQYF. As DNA, the CDR3 is TGTGCCAGCAGTTCAGGGTCCCCAGATACGCAGTATTTT. The gene calls are TRBV27 and TRBJ2-3; the D gene is possibly TRBD1 (5 bases). V dropped 4 bases and J dropped 4 bases, with 9 bases sitting between them. CDR1 is MNHEY and CDR2 is SMNVEV in the germline V gene (reference sequence). This CDR3 has 13 residues.

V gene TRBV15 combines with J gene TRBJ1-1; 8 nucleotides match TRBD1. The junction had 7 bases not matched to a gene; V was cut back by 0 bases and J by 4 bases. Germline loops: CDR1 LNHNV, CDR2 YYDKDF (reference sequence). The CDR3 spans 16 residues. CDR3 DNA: TGTGCCACCAGCAGAGATCTTGCAGGGGGCCTCACTGAAGCTTTCTTT. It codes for CATSRDLAGGLTEAFF.

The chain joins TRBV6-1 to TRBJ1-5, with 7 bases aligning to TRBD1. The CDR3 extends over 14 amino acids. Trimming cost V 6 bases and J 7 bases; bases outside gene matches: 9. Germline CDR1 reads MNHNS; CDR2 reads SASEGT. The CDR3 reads CASSVDRARQPQHF. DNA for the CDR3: TGTGCCAGCAGCGTTGACAGGGCACGACAGCCCCAGCATTTT.

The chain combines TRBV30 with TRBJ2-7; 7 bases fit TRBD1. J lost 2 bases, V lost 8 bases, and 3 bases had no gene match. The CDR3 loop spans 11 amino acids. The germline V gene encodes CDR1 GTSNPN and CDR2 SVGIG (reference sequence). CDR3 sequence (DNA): TGTGCCATGGGGACAGCCTACGAGCAGTACTTC. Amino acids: CAMGTAYEQYF.

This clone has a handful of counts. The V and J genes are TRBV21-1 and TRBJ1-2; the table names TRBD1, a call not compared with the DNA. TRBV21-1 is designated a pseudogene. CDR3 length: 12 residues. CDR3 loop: CASTGQGGGYTF. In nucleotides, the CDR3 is TGTGCCAGCACCGGACAGGGCGGGGGCTACACCTTC.